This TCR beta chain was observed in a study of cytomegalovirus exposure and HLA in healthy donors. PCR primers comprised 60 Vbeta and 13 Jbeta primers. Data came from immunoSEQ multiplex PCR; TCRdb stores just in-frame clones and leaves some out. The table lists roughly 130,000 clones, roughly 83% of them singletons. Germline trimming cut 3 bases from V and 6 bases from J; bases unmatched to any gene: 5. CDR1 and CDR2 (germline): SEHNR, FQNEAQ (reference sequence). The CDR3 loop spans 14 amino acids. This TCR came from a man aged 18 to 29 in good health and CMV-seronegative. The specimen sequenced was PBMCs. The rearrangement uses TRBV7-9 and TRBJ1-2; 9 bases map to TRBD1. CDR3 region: CASSLDRGSHGYTF. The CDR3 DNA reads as TGTGCCAGCAGCTTGGACAGGGGAAGTCATGGCTACACCTTC.